The next 16 T cell receptor beta chains were all read from a single sample in a study of technical replicates of blood from a handful of donors. Only in-frame clones appear in the TCRdb table, and some are missing; sequencing was by immunoSEQ multiplex PCR. The repertoire consists of about 60,000 clones, with about 87% occurring once and the leading ten covering around 5.3%. Material: PBMCs. These receptors all stem from a human donor in good health. Some clones in this sample may be carry-over from other donors' samples.

V usage is TRBV6-6 and J usage is TRBJ1-2; possible D gene TRBD1, 6 bases. The CDR3 runs 16 residues. The ends were cut back, 0 bases at V and 2 bases at J, with 13 bases in the middle. Germline assignment: CDR1 MNHNY and CDR2 SVGAGI (reference sequence). CDR3 in DNA: TGTGCCAGCAGTTACTCGACGACAGGCCAAAACTATGGCTACACCTTC. Its translation: CASSYSTTGQNYGYTF.

To note about this clone: The junction departs from germline at one end; a sequencing error may be responsible. The V call is TRBV7-3, the J call TRBJ2-3; possible D gene TRBD1, 6 bases. Germline V gene sequence: CDR1 SGHTA, CDR2 FQGTGA. The length of the CDR3 is 15 residues. In DNA form, the CDR3 reads TGTGCCAGCAGCTTAGGGGGTCGGGACACAAATACGCAGTATTTT. It yields the protein CASSLGGRDTNTQYF.

The rearrangement uses TRBV7-9 and TRBJ1-1, with D tentatively TRBD1 (6 bases). Trimming cost V 4 bases and J 0 bases, with 9 bases left between them. CDR1 is SEHNR, CDR2 FQNEAQ, per germline (reference sequence). The CDR3 loop spans 14 amino acids. The CDR3 reads CASSSQGMNTEAFF. CDR3 coding DNA: TGTGCCAGCAGCTCCCAGGGGATGAACACTGAAGCTTTCTTT.

This clone came up a few times. The chain has TRBV9 and TRBJ1-1, with 8 bases that match TRBD1. Germline V gives CDR1 SGDLS, CDR2 YYNGEE. V was pared by 4 bases and J by 1 base, with 6 bases of the junction left unmatched. CDR3 size: 15 residues. The CDR3 sequence: CASSLEGTGNTEAFF. The CDR3, as DNA: TGTGCCAGCAGCTTAGAGGGGACAGGGAACACTGAAGCTTTCTTT.

V is TRBV9 and J is TRBJ1-2; a weak D match, TRBD1 (5 bases). CDR1 and CDR2 (germline): SGDLS, YYNGEE. The CDR3 is made up of 13 amino acids. V was trimmed by 4 bases and J by 2 bases, leaving 9 bases between them. The DNA of the CDR3 is TGTGCCAGCAGCTTGACAGCAAACTATGGCTACACCTTC. It is translated as CASSLTANYGYTF.

The gene calls are TRBV2 and TRBJ1-1; the D gene is possibly TRBD1 (6 bases). This CDR3 comprises 14 residues. CDR1 SNHLY and CDR2 FYNNEI come from the germline V gene. Trimming left V 2 bases short and J 2 bases short, with 9 bases between. The CDR3 sequence is CASSERGRNTEAFF. The CDR3 region has the DNA TGTGCCAGCAGTGAAAGGGGGAGAAACACTGAAGCTTTCTTT. The full variable domain, its missing parts supplied by reference TRBV2 and TRBJ1-1, is EPEVTQTPSHQVTQMGQEVILRCVPISNHLYFYWYRQILGQKVEFLVSFYNNEISEKSEIFDDQFSVERPDGSNFTLKIRSTKLEDSAMYFCASSERGRNTEAFFGQGTRLTVV.

V and J are TRBV9 and TRBJ2-1, with D unclear. The V end was cut by 7 bases, the J end by 5 bases, with 7 bases between. From germline, CDR1 is SGDLS and CDR2 YYNGEE. There are 11 residues in the CDR3. As DNA, the CDR3 is TGTGCCAGCGGCCGGGACAATGAGCAGTTCTTC. It specifies CASGRDNEQFF.

This chain links TRBV7-8 with TRBJ2-1; 8 bases match TRBD2. Germline values: CDR1 SGHVS, CDR2 FQNEAQ. The CDR3 contains 18 residues. V lost 3 bases and J lost 0; bases outside the gene matches: 10. CDR3 nucleotide sequence: TGTGCCAGCAGCTTGAGGACTAGCAGTACTAGCTCCTACAATGAGCAGTTCTTC. Residues: CASSLRTSSTSSYNEQFF. Using reference TRBV7-8 and TRBJ2-1 for the parts outside the CDR3, the full variable domain is GAGVSQSPRYKVAKRGQDVALRCDPISGHVSLFWYQQALGQGPEFLTYFQNEAQLDKSGLPSDRFFAERPEGSVSTLKIQRTQQEDSAVYLCASSLRTSSTSSYNEQFFGPGTRLTVL.

V is TRBV14 and J is TRBJ2-3; 8 positions match TRBD2. Germline V gene lookup returns CDR1 SGHDN and CDR2 FVKESK. The CDR3 is 15 residues long. V dropped 4 bases and J dropped 3; count of bases not matched to a gene: 6. CDR3 in DNA: TGTGCCAGCAGCCGGGCGGGGGGAAAAACAGATACGCAGTATTTT. Translating it yields CASSRAGGKTDTQYF.

This chain connects TRBV4-2 to TRBJ2-1; the D is unclear. CDR1 is LGHNA and CDR2 is YNFKEQ in the germline V gene. This CDR3 region has 15 residues. V was shortened by 0 bases and J by 2 bases, with 8 bases between the two germline ends. The CDR3 DNA reads TGTGCCAGCAGCCAAGATGAGTCCCCCTACAATGAGCAGTTCTTC. Amino acid sequence: CASSQDESPYNEQFF.

The CDR3, as DNA: TGTGCCAGCAGCGTAGATTATCAGGGACAGAGGACCGGGGAGCTGTTTTTT. Translation gives CASSVDYQGQRTGELFF. The rearrangement uses TRBV9 and TRBJ2-2, with 7 bases aligning to TRBD1. The germline CDR1 and CDR2 sequences are SGDLS and YYNGEE. The CDR3 runs 17 residues. Losses at the gene ends were 0 bases for V and 5 bases for J; bases not matched to a gene: 10.

This rearrangement joins TRBV9 to TRBJ2-5; TRBD2 agrees at 8 bases. V trimming: 4 bases; J trimming: 4 bases; junction bases outside the gene matches: 3. Germline CDR1 reads SGDLS; CDR2 reads YYNGEE. The CDR3 is 13 amino acids. CDR3 loop: CASSPTSGETQYF. CDR3 nucleotide sequence: TGTGCCAGCAGCCCCACTAGCGGAGAGACCCAGTACTTC. Based on the CDR3 plus reference TRBV9 and TRBJ2-5, the full variable domain is DSGVTQTPKHLITATGQRVTLRCSPRSGDLSVYWYQQSLDQGLQFLIQYYNGEERAKGNILERFSAQQFPDLHSELNLSSLELGDSALYFCASSPTSGETQYFGPGTRLLVL.

This clone has only a few counts. J is TRBJ1-4 and V is TRBV7-9, with a tentative D call TRBD1 (5 bases). V shed 1 base and J shed 8 bases, with 14 bases lying between them. Germline V gene data show CDR1 as SEHNR and CDR2 as FQNEAQ (reference sequence). This CDR3 spans 15 amino acids. CDR3 DNA: TGTGCCAGCAGCTTAGGGGACTCCCCTGGGGAAAAACTGTTTTTT. Translating gives CASSLGDSPGEKLFF.

The chain links TRBV10-3 to TRBJ1-2; TRBD1 matches at 7 bases. The CDR3 is 14 residues long. Germline CDR1 and CDR2: ENHRY and SYGVKD. Trimming took 6 bases from V and 10 from J; bases not matched to a gene: 14. DNA of the CDR3: TGTGCCATCAGCAAACAAAGCGACAGGGCCGTCTACACCTTC. Translation gives CAISKQSDRAVYTF.

The V call is TRBV29-1, the J call TRBJ1-1, with 7 nucleotides matching TRBD1. Trimming at V came to 7 bases and at J to 3 bases, leaving 8 bases not matched to a gene. This CDR3 spans 13 amino acids. Germline assignment: CDR1 SQVTM and CDR2 ANQGSEA. CDR3 residues: CSGAGGRDTEAFF. The CDR3 region has the DNA TGCAGCGGTGCAGGGGGAAGGGACACTGAAGCTTTCTTT.

The genes are TRBV5-4 and TRBJ2-5; weak D call: TRBD1 (6 bases). The V gene lost 2 bases and the J gene lost 2 bases, with 10 bases spanning the gap. The CDR3 runs 14 residues. Per the germline V gene, CDR1 is SGHNT and CDR2 is YYREEE (reference sequence). CDR3: CASSLGTQQETQYF. CDR3 DNA: TGTGCCAGCAGCTTAGGGACACAACAAGAGACCCAGTACTTC. The variable domain in full, completed from reference TRBV5-4 and TRBJ2-5, reads ETGVTQSPTHLIKTRGQQVTLRCSSQSGHNTVSWYQQALGQGPQFIFQYYREEENGRGNFPPRFSGLQFPNYSSELNVNALELDDSALYLCASSLGTQQETQYFGPGTRLLVL.